Below are 22 T cell receptor beta chains sequenced from a single sample in a study of T cells after yellow fever vaccination. TCRdb reprocessed the 5' RACE reads with MiXCR, giving one entry per CDR3 protein. The sample carries about 240,000 distinct CDR3 sequences, 6.9% recorded once. This material consisted of CD4+ T cells sorted from PBMCs, taken 15 days after the yellow fever booster vaccination. The receptors originated from a man aged 25 to 45 who received the YFV17D yellow fever vaccine.

This clonotype was observed a handful of times. It may be a read error: a sequence one base away is much more abundant. This sequence joins TRBV12-3 or TRBV12-4 and TRBJ2-1; tentatively, D is TRBD1 or TRBD2 (5 bases each). The CDR3 sequence is 11 residues long. Between the trimmed V and J ends, which lost 6 bases and 9 bases, there was a span of 9 bases. CDR3 loop: CASRSGGEQFF. The CDR3 DNA is TGTGCCAGCAGGTCTGGGGGTGAGCAGTTCTTC.

This clonotype appeared many times. V usage is TRBV29-1 and J usage is TRBJ2-1, with D perhaps matching TRBD1 (6 bases). CDR1 SQVTM and CDR2 ANQGSEA come from the germline V gene. V lost 6 bases, J lost 6 bases, and 12 bases lay in between. The CDR3 consists of 12 residues. The CDR3 DNA sequence: TGCAGCGTGGGCAGGGACATCAATGAGCAGTTCTTC. The encoded protein is CSVGRDINEQFF.

This clonotype came up a few times. The chain has TRBV29-1 and TRBJ2-3; D may be TRBD1 or TRBD2 (5 bases each). V gave up 1 base and J gave up 0 bases, with 11 bases separating them. This CDR3 spans 15 amino acids. Germline V gene sequence: CDR1 SQVTM, CDR2 ANQGSEA. The CDR3 DNA sequence: TGCAGCGTTGAAGTTGGGGGTATAAGCACAGATACGCAGTATTTT. This translates into CSVEVGGISTDTQYF.

This clonotype was observed a few times. The rearrangement uses TRBV20-1 and TRBJ2-7, with a weak D call TRBD2 (6 bases). The CDR3 has 12 residues. The germline CDR1 and CDR2 sequences are DFQATT and SNEGSKA (reference sequence). V was shortened by 4 bases and J by 3 bases, with 10 bases between the two germline ends. The CDR3 protein is CSAKQTSYEQYF. Written as DNA, the CDR3 is TGCAGTGCTAAACAGACTAGCTACGAGCAGTACTTC.

The V and J genes are TRBV20-1 and TRBJ2-5; D may be TRBD2 (5 bases). V lost 5 bases to trimming and J lost 3 bases, with 13 bases between them. This CDR3 region has 13 residues. The V gene's germline CDR1 is DFQATT and CDR2 SNEGSKA (reference sequence). CDR3 sequence: CSAAISGKETQYF. The CDR3 bases are TGCAGTGCTGCAATCAGCGGAAAAGAGACCCAGTACTTC.

This clonotype showed up many times. The V gene is TRBV7-9, the J gene TRBJ2-7; TRBD2 aligns across 9 bases. V dropped 4 bases and J dropped 3; count of bases not matched to a gene: 13. Germline values: CDR1 SEHNR, CDR2 FQNEAQ (reference sequence). This CDR3 has 17 residues. CDR3 in amino acids: CASSSGVAGDKVYEQYF. The CDR3 DNA is TGTGCCAGCAGCTCCGGGGTAGCGGGGGATAAAGTCTACGAGCAGTACTTC.

Comment on this clonotype: The conserved closing phenylalanine or tryptophan is absent in this CDR3, likely reflecting a read error. The chain links TRBV29-1 to TRBJ2-1; TRBD1 is a possible D gene (5 bases). The CDR3 consists of 14 residues. CDR1 and CDR2 (germline): SQVTM, ANQGSEA. Deletions cut 5 bases from V and 7 bases from J, with 18 bases between. The CDR3 is CSVYDSPITNEQFL. In nucleotides, the CDR3 is TGCAGCGTTTATGACAGTCCTATCACAAATGAGCAGTTCTTG.

The chain has TRBV19 and TRBJ1-5; 7 nucleotides match TRBD1. V shed 0 bases, J shed 7 bases, and the junction held 15 bases outside the gene matches. The CDR3 is 18 amino acids. Looked up from germline, CDR1 is LNHDA and CDR2 is SQIVND (reference sequence). The CDR3 sequence is CASSIDMTRQGFRQPQHF. The CDR3 region has the DNA TGTGCCAGTAGTATAGATATGACGAGACAGGGCTTTCGACAGCCCCAGCATTTT.

This clonotype was observed many times. The rearrangement joins TRBV12-3 or TRBV12-4 to TRBJ2-1; a weak D match, TRBD2 (5 bases). CDR3 length: 8 amino acids. CDR3 loop: CEGDEQFF. As DNA, the CDR3 is TGTGAGGGAGATGAGCAGTTCTTC.

This clonotype was detected ten times or more. J is TRBJ2-7 and V is TRBV10-3; D is undetermined. The V gene's germline CDR1 is ENHRY and CDR2 SYGVKD. Trimming shortened V by 6 bases and J by 2 bases, and 11 bases separated the two germline ends. The CDR3 has 13 residues. CDR3 coding DNA: TGTGCCATCAGGTTAGGAGATGCCTACGAGCAGTACTTC. This sequence encodes CAIRLGDAYEQYF.

This clonotype was picked up a small number of times. This rearrangement joins TRBV20-1 to TRBJ2-3; D unresolved. This CDR3 comprises 12 residues. Between the trimmed V and J ends, which lost 2 bases and 4 bases, there was a span of 7 bases. CDR1 and CDR2 from the germline V gene are DFQATT and SNEGSKA (reference sequence). The CDR3 loop is CSARNDADTQYF. Written as DNA, the CDR3 is TGCAGTGCTAGAAACGACGCAGATACGCAGTATTTT.

This clonotype was seen a handful of times. The V call is TRBV7-2, the J call TRBJ2-7; no clear D. The CDR3 is made up of 11 amino acids. The V and J ends lost 5 bases and 3 bases respectively, with 5 bases between them. Germline V gene data show CDR1 as SGHTA and CDR2 as FQGNSA. The CDR3 sequence: CASSTVYEQYF. The CDR3 region has the DNA TGTGCCAGCAGCACTGTCTACGAGCAGTACTTC.

The chain combines TRBV24-1 with TRBJ2-1; 9 positions match TRBD1. Germline CDR1 and CDR2: KGHDR and SFDVKD. This CDR3 spans 15 amino acids. Trimming at V came to 5 bases and at J to 4 bases, leaving 5 bases not matched to a gene. Here the CDR3 DNA reads TGTGCCACCAGTGCCGGGACAGGGCGTTACAATGAGCAGTTCTTC. This sequence encodes CATSAGTGRYNEQFF.

In its sample, this clonotype was seen a few times. This chain uses TRBV5-5 with TRBJ2-2; no clear D. V was trimmed by 4 bases and J by 7 bases, leaving 14 bases between them. CDR1 and CDR2 from the germline V gene are SGHKS and YYEKEE (reference sequence). CDR3 length: 14 residues. The CDR3 DNA follows: TGTGCCAGCAGCCTGAGGCTCTCTGACGGGGAGCTGTTTTTT. This translates into CASSLRLSDGELFF.

This clonotype was counted ten times or more. This chain connects TRBV18 to TRBJ2-5; the match to TRBD1 covers 9 bases. The CDR3 is 17 residues long. Germline CDR1 and CDR2: KGHSH and LQKENI. With V trimmed by 2 bases and J by 2 bases, 9 bases remained unmatched. CDR3 DNA: TGTGCCAGCTCACCATCCGGGACAGGGTATATTCAAGAGACCCAGTACTTC. Translation: CASSPSGTGYIQETQYF.

This clonotype was recorded many times. This chain's CDR3 is CASLGYPAYEQYF. The CDR3 nucleotides are TGTGCCAGCTTGGGATATCCAGCCTACGAGCAGTACTTC. This rearrangement joins TRBV6-2 or TRBV6-3 to TRBJ2-7; no clear D. The ends were cut back, 8 bases at V and 2 bases at J, with 13 bases in the middle. Germline-derived CDR1 and CDR2 are MNHEY and SVGEGT. This CDR3 is built from 13 residues.

This clonotype was seen a handful of times. This chain uses TRBV14 with TRBJ2-7; D is perhaps TRBD1 (6 bases). Trimming left V 4 bases short and J 5 bases short, with 12 bases between. CDR1 is SGHDN and CDR2 is FVKESK in the germline V gene. The CDR3 is 13 amino acids. The CDR3 coding sequence is TGTGCCAGCAGCCCCACAGGGAGCAACGAGCAGTACTTC. It encodes CASSPTGSNEQYF. Combining the CDR3 with reference TRBV14 and TRBJ2-7 gives the whole variable domain EAGVTQFPSHSVIEKGQTVTLRCDPISGHDNLYWYRRVMGKEIKFLLHFVKESKQDESGMPNNRFLAERTGGTYSTLKVQPAELEDSGVYFCASSPTGSNEQYFGPGTRLTVT.

This clonotype has a handful of counts. The J gene is TRBJ2-5, the V gene TRBV6-2 or TRBV6-3; 7 positions match TRBD2. The CDR3 is 16 amino acids. Germline assignment: CDR1 MNHEY and CDR2 SVGEGT. With V trimmed by 4 bases and J by 4 bases, 12 bases remained unmatched. The CDR3 region has the DNA TGTGCCAGCAGTTCTGGACTAGTTGCAGGATCAGAGACCCAGTACTTC. Translation gives CASSSGLVAGSETQYF.

The table lists this clonotype with many counts. The chain carries TRBV21-1 and TRBJ2-3; the table's D gene call, TRBD1, was not cross checked with the DNA. TRBV21-1 is deemed a pseudogene. The CDR3 runs 15 residues. The CDR3 DNA reads as TGTGCCAGCAGCATCACAGGGCACGGCACAGATACGCAGTATTTT. Translated, it gives CASSITGHGTDTQYF.

The gene calls are TRBV20-1 and TRBJ2-1; TRBD2 agrees at 10 bases. Germline loops: CDR1 DFQATT, CDR2 SNEGSKA (reference sequence). The CDR3 length is 16 residues. Trimming took 5 bases from V and 2 from J; bases not matched to a gene: 9. CDR3 residues: CSASRLAGEAYNEQFF. In DNA form, the CDR3 reads TGCAGTGCTTCGAGACTAGCGGGTGAAGCCTACAATGAGCAGTTCTTC.

The V and J genes are TRBV7-2 and TRBJ1-1, with TRBD1 identical over 8 bases. Germline V lookup: CDR1 SGHTA, CDR2 FQGNSA. This CDR3 spans 15 amino acids. The junction had 6 bases not matched to a gene; V was cut back by 5 bases and J by 1 base. The CDR3: CASSPAGTGNTEAFF. The CDR3 DNA reads TGTGCCAGCAGCCCCGCCGGGACAGGGAACACTGAAGCTTTCTTT.

This clonotype was counted ten times or more. The chain is built from TRBV29-1 and TRBJ2-4; no reliable D call. CDR3 length: 15 residues. The ends were cut back, 6 bases at V and 0 bases at J, with 15 bases in the middle. The germline V gene encodes CDR1 SQVTM and CDR2 ANQGSEA. The CDR3 here is CSVRPFDGAKNIQYF. The DNA for the CDR3 is TGCAGCGTGAGACCATTTGACGGAGCCAAAAACATTCAGTACTTC.